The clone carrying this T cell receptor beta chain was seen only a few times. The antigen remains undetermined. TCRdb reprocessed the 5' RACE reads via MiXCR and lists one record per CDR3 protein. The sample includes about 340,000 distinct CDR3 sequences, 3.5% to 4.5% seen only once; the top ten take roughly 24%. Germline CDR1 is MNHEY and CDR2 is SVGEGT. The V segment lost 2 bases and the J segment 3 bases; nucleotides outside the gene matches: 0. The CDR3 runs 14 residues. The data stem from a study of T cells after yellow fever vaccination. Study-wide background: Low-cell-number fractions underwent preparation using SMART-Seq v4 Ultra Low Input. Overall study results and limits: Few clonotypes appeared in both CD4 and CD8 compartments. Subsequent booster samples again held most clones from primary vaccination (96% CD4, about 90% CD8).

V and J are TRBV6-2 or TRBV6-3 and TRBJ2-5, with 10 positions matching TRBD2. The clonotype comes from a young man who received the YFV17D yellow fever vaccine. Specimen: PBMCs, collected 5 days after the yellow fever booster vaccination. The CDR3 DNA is TGTGCCAGCAGTTACGGGACTAGCGAAGAGACCCAGTACTTC. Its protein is CASSYGTSEETQYF.